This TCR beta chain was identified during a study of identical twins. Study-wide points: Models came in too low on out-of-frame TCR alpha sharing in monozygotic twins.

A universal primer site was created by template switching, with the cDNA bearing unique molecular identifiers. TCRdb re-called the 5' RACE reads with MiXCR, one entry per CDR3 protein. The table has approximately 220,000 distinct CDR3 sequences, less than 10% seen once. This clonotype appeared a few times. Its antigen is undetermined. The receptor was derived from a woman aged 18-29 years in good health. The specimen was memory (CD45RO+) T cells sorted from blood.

The CDR3 nucleotides are TGTGCCAGCAGCGTAGCTGGGGGGCGTAATGAAAAACTGTTTTTT. It codes for CASSVAGGRNEKLFF. The V gene is TRBV9, the J gene TRBJ1-4, with TRBD1 as a possible D gene (6 bases). Deletions cut 0 bases from V and 4 bases from J, with 10 bases between. CDR3 size: 15 residues. Germline assignment: CDR1 SGDLS and CDR2 YYNGEE.